One and the same sample provided the 21 T cell receptor beta chains below, sequenced in a study of blood T cell repertoires in COVID-19. Only in-frame clones appear in the TCRdb table, and some are missing; sequencing was by immunoSEQ multiplex PCR. Of 300,000 or so clones in the sample, about 87% were seen once. Sequenced sample: peripheral blood. The receptors were gathered from a woman in her forties who had recovered from COVID-19.

This clone appeared once. The chain couples TRBV4-2 to TRBJ2-3; 10 nucleotides line up with TRBD2. Per the germline V gene, CDR1 is LGHNA and CDR2 is YNFKEQ. The CDR3 is 15 residues long. J gave up 5 bases and V 1 base, and 3 bases lay outside the gene matches. The CDR3 here is CASSQGAGGRDTQYF. DNA for the CDR3: TGTGCCAGCAGCCAAGGAGCGGGGGGGCGAGATACGCAGTATTTT.

This chain uses TRBV5-1 with TRBJ2-7; maybe TRBD2 (6 bases). The V gene's germline CDR1 is SGHRS and CDR2 YFSETQ. V was cut by 0 bases and J by 2 bases, with 15 bases left in between. This CDR3 spans 16 amino acids. The CDR3 region has the DNA TGCGCCAGCAGCTTGGCTTCGGGACTTAGACCCTACGAGCAGTACTTC. Translation gives CASSLASGLRPYEQYF.

The chain recombines TRBV27 with TRBJ1-2, with D possibly being TRBD1 (5 bases). Trimming took off 5 bases at V and 3 bases at J, with 16 bases between the two ends. The CDR3 has 15 residues. Per germline, CDR1 MNHEY and CDR2 SMNVEV (reference sequence). The CDR3 DNA is TGTGCCAGCAGTCCTTCGGAAGGGGTGGACTATGGCTACACCTTC. It specifies CASSPSEGVDYGYTF.

The chain uses TRBV5-1 and TRBJ1-4; a possible D gene is TRBD1 (5 bases). The V end was cut by 0 bases, the J end by 10 bases, with 13 bases between. The CDR3 is 14 residues long. The germline CDR1 and CDR2 sequences are SGHRS and YFSETQ. The CDR3 DNA reads TGCGCCAGCAGCTTGGTAGGGGCGACGGGAAAACTGTTTTTT. This encodes CASSLVGATGKLFF.

This chain links TRBV2 with TRBJ2-3; 12 positions agree with TRBD2. The CDR3 loop spans 15 amino acids. Germline lookup yields CDR1 SNHLY and CDR2 FYNNEI. The ends lost 8 bases at V and 4 bases at J; junction bases unmatched: 7. The CDR3 nucleotides read TGTGCCAGCGGCGGGACTAGCGGGCCATCAGATACGCAGTATTTT. Its translation: CASGGTSGPSDTQYF.

The rearrangement links TRBV30 to TRBJ1-2; 11 bases are a match to TRBD1. V lost 7 bases and J lost 2; bases outside the gene matches: 9. This CDR3 is 15 amino acids long. Germline assignment: CDR1 GTSNPN and CDR2 SVGIG (reference sequence). This CDR3 is CAFPGTGGGNYGYTF. DNA for the CDR3: TGTGCCTTCCCTGGGACAGGGGGTGGGAACTATGGCTACACCTTC.

The genes are TRBV6-5 and TRBJ1-1; weak D call: TRBD1 (5 bases). In germline, CDR1 is MNHEY, CDR2 SVGAGI. The CDR3 extends over 14 amino acids. V lost 3 bases and J lost 10, with 18 bases in between. The CDR3: CASSYLDTRVVAFF. CDR3 sequence (DNA): TGTGCCAGCAGTTATTTGGACACCCGCGTCGTAGCTTTCTTT.

This chain links TRBV5-6 with TRBJ1-5; 7 bases line up with TRBD1. Per the germline V gene, CDR1 is SGHDT and CDR2 is YYEEEE. This CDR3 is 15 amino acids long. Germline trimming cut 6 bases from V and 0 bases from J; bases unmatched to any gene: 6. The chain's CDR3 is CASTRGTDSNQPQHF. The CDR3 bases are TGTGCCAGCACCCGAGGGACAGATAGCAATCAGCCCCAGCATTTT.

This clone has more than one count but fewer than ten. One end of the junction is discordant with germline, which a read error may explain. The chain links TRBV7-7 to TRBJ2-2; D is possibly TRBD1 (6 bases). There are 13 residues in the CDR3. Per the germline V gene, CDR1 is SSHAT and CDR2 is FNYEAQ (reference sequence). The CDR3 DNA reads as TGTGCTAGCAGCTCGGACAGCACCGGGGAGCTGTTTTTT. Translated, it gives CASSSDSTGELFF.

V usage is TRBV9 and J usage is TRBJ1-4; maybe TRBD1 (6 bases). This CDR3 spans 13 amino acids. CDR1 SGDLS and CDR2 YYNGEE come from the germline V gene. V was pared by 0 bases and J by 10 bases, with 10 bases between. The CDR3 bases are TGTGCCAGCAGCGTAGGGGGCAGGGGAAAACTGTTTTTT. This codes for CASSVGGRGKLFF.

To note about this clone: Other DNA sequences in the sample encode the same CDR3. The CDR3 sequence: CASKGTGSSYEQYF. The CDR3 DNA reads TGTGCCAGCAAAGGAACAGGGAGCTCCTACGAGCAGTACTTC. J is TRBJ2-7 and V is TRBV27, with D possibly being TRBD1 (6 bases). The CDR3 is 14 amino acids. Germline V gene data show CDR1 as MNHEY and CDR2 as SMNVEV (reference sequence). V was cut by 7 bases and J by 0 bases, with 13 bases left in between.

The chain is built from TRBV5-4 and TRBJ1-1; D possibly corresponds to TRBD1 (5 bases). The germline gives CDR1 SGHNT, CDR2 YYREEE (reference sequence). CDR3 length: 15 residues. With 4 bases removed from V and 3 bases from J, the gap between germline ends came to 16 bases. The CDR3 sequence: CASSQMWGEYTEAFF. DNA for the CDR3: TGTGCCAGCAGCCAGATGTGGGGGGAGTACACTGAAGCTTTCTTT.

CDR3 DNA sequence: TGCGCCAGCAGCTTGGCCCTAAGCGACACTGAAGCTTTCTTT. Its translation: CASSLALSDTEAFF. The chain recombines TRBV5-1 with TRBJ1-1; D gene unclear. The CDR3 has 14 amino acids. V lost 0 bases, J lost 3 bases, and 9 bases lay in between. In germline, CDR1 is SGHRS, CDR2 YFSETQ.

This clone was recorded many times. The V gene is TRBV6-2 or TRBV6-3, the J gene TRBJ1-2; TRBD1 matches 7 bases. The trim removed 0 bases at V and 2 bases at J, leaving 15 bases unmatched. The CDR3 runs to 19 residues. Germline CDR1 MNHEY, CDR2 SVGEGT. CDR3 sequence reads: CASSYSTRKGTEINYGYTF. Here the CDR3 DNA reads TGTGCCAGCAGTTACTCGACTCGGAAAGGGACAGAGATAAACTATGGCTACACCTTC.

The chain uses TRBV2 and TRBJ2-1, with D tentatively TRBD2 (6 bases). This CDR3 is 15 amino acids long. V shed 1 base and J shed 0 bases, with 7 bases lying between them. Germline values: CDR1 SNHLY, CDR2 FYNNEI. In DNA form, the CDR3 reads TGTGCCAGCAGTGAAGACGGGGGCTCCTACAATGAGCAGTTCTTC. As protein: CASSEDGGSYNEQFF.

This chain links TRBV29-1 with TRBJ2-2; TRBD1 matches 7 bases. CDR3 length: 15 amino acids. Per the germline V gene, CDR1 is SQVTM and CDR2 is ANQGSEA. The junction had 3 bases not matched to a gene; V was cut back by 1 base and J by 1 base. The CDR3, as DNA: TGCAGCGTTGAAGTAGGGGGCCGGAACACCGGGGAGCTGTTTTTT. It translates to CSVEVGGRNTGELFF.

CDR3 amino acids: CASSREGYLGEQFF. The CDR3 DNA reads TGTGCCAGCAGCCGAGAGGGCTATTTGGGTGAGCAGTTCTTC. The rearrangement links TRBV11-2 to TRBJ2-1; D might be TRBD2 (5 bases). V was pared by 5 bases and J by 9 bases, with 17 bases between. This CDR3 comprises 14 residues. Per the germline V gene, CDR1 is SGHAT and CDR2 is FQNNGV. Variable domain in full (rest from reference TRBV11-2 and TRBJ2-1): EAGVAQSPRYKIIEKRQSVAFWCNPISGHATLYWYQQILGQGPKLLIQFQNNGVVDDSQLPKDRFSAERLKGVDSTLKIQPAKLEDSAVYLCASSREGYLGEQFFGPGTRLTVL.

The rearrangement links TRBV29-1 to TRBJ1-1; D perhaps matches TRBD1 (6 bases). V gave up 4 bases and J gave up 10 bases, with 19 bases separating them. CDR1 is SQVTM and CDR2 is ANQGSEA in the germline V gene. This CDR3 contains 13 residues. The CDR3 nucleotides are TGCAGCGTTGTCGGGCAGGGGCTTAGGAGAGCTTTCTTT. Translated: CSVVGQGLRRAFF.

The V call is TRBV6-6, the J call TRBJ2-3; 12 bases fit TRBD2. The CDR3 consists of 14 residues. The germline CDR1 and CDR2 sequences are MNHNY and SVGAGI (reference sequence). The J segment lost 6 bases and the V segment lost 7 bases, leaving 5 bases of the junction unmatched. This CDR3 reads CASNLAGGKDTQYF. CDR3 in DNA: TGTGCCAGCAACCTAGCGGGGGGGAAGGATACGCAGTATTTT.

This clone was counted once. The rearrangement joins TRBV19 to TRBJ2-7; no reliable D call. V was cut by 8 bases and J by 4 bases, with 18 bases left in between. From germline, CDR1 is LNHDA and CDR2 SQIVND (reference sequence). CDR3 length: 14 amino acids. The CDR3 reads CASGPYLSPYEQYF. CDR3 nucleotide sequence: TGTGCCAGTGGTCCTTATCTTAGTCCGTACGAGCAGTACTTC.

The V gene is TRBV7-8, the J gene TRBJ2-2; possibly TRBD2 for D (6 bases). CDR3 length: 15 amino acids. The germline V and J ends were trimmed by 5 bases and 8 bases, with 18 bases remaining between them. CDR1 and CDR2 from the germline V gene are SGHVS and FQNEAQ. CDR3 nucleotides: TGTGCCAGCAGCCGAGGGACTTCTCGGACGGGGGAGCTGTTTTTT. It encodes CASSRGTSRTGELFF.